This T cell receptor beta chain was retrieved from a study of blood T cell repertoires in COVID-19. Study-level information: Italy, Spain and the United States were the sources of the convalescent and acute COVID-19 samples. T cells, B-cell-depleted T cells, or PBMCs provided the cDNA or gDNA that served as material.

Original data processing: How many nucleated cells were present was estimated from reference gene primer amplification. Clones were sequenced by immunoSEQ multiplex PCR, and TCRdb holds only the in-frame ones, with some missing. For V, J and clone size, that table is used; D and trimming come from the DNA. The sample lists approximately 120,000 clones, more than 80% occurring once. Germline V gene sequence: CDR1 SGHDT, CDR2 YYEEEE. The CDR3 loop spans 14 amino acids. The V end was cut by 3 bases, the J end by 4 bases, with 14 bases between. This clone appeared a few times. This sequence joins TRBV5-6 and TRBJ2-7; D is possibly TRBD1 (6 bases). Sequencing used peripheral blood. The TCR was taken from a woman over 75 with COVID-19, enrolled during active disease. The CDR3 protein is CASSSQGSRYEQYF. For the CDR3, the DNA is TGTGCCAGCAGCTCCCAGGGGAGTCGGTACGAGCAGTACTTC.